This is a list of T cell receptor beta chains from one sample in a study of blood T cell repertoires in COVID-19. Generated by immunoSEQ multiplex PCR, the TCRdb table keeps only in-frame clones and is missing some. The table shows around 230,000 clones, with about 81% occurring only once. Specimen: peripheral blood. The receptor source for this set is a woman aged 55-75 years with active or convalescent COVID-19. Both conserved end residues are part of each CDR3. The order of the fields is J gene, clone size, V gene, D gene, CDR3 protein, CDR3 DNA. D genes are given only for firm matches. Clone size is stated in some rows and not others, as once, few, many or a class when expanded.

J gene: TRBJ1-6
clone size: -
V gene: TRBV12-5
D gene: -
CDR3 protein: CASGSGRNNSPLHF
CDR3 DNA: TGTGCTAGTGGTAGTGGGAGGAATAATTCACCCCTCCACTTT

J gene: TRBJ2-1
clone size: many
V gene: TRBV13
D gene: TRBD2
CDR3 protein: CASSLSGAAARDNEQFF
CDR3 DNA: TGTGCCAGCAGCCTTAGCGGGGCTGCCGCGAGGGACAATGAGCAGTTCTTC

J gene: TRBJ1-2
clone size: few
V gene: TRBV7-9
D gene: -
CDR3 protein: CASSSNARNRADGYTF
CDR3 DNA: TGTGCCAGCAGCTCCAACGCCCGGAACAGGGCGGACGGCTACACCTTC

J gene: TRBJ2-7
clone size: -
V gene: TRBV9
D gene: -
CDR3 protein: CASSPNRARGEQYF
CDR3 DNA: TGTGCCAGCAGCCCTAACAGGGCACGGGGCGAGCAGTACTTC

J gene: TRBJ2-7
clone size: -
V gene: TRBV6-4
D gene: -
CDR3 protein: CASSDKQDYEQYF
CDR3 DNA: TGTGCCAGCAGTGACAAGCAAGATTACGAGCAGTACTTC

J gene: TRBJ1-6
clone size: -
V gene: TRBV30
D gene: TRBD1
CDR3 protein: CACEQGGSPLHF
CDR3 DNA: TGTGCCTGCGAACAGGGGGGTTCACCCCTCCACTTT

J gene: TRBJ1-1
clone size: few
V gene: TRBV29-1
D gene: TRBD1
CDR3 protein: CSVDRQGKRNTEAFF
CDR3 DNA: TGCAGCGTTGATAGACAGGGGAAGAGGAACACTGAAGCTTTCTTT

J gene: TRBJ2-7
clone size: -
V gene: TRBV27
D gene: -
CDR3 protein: CASSEAGWAYEQYF
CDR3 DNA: TGTGCCAGCAGTGAGGCAGGGTGGGCCTACGAGCAGTACTTC

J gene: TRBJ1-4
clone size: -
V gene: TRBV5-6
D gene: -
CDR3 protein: CASSKQGFEKLFF
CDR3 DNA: TGTGCCAGCAGCAAACAGGGTTTCGAAAAACTGTTTTTT

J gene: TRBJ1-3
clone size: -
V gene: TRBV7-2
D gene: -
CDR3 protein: CASSLGGTRNTIYF
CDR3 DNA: TGTGCCAGCAGCTTAGGCGGAACTCGAAACACCATATATTTT

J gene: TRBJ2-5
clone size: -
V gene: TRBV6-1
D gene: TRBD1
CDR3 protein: CASSDGQGAETQYF
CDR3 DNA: TGTGCCAGCAGTGATGGGCAGGGGGCTGAGACCCAGTACTTC

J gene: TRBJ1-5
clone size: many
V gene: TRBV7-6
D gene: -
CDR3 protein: CASSLGGIQGSEPQHF
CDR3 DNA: TGTGCCAGCAGCTTAGGGGGTATCCAGGGGAGTGAGCCCCAGCATTTT

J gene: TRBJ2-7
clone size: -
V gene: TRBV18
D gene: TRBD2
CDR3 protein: CASSPSGGAYEQYF
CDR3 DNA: TGTGCCAGCTCCCCAAGCGGGGGGGCCTACGAGCAGTACTTC

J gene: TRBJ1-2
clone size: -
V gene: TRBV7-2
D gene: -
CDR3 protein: CASLVGGGRGYGYTF
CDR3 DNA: TGTGCCAGCTTGGTGGGCGGGGGTAGAGGCTATGGCTACACCTTC

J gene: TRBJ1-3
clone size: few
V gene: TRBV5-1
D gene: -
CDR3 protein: CASSLGSTGFSGNTIYF
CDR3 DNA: TGCGCCAGCAGCTTGGGCTCCACAGGCTTCTCTGGAAACACCATATATTTT

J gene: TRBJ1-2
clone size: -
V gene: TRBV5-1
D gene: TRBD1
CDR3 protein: CASSWATGADGYTF
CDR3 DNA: TGCGCCAGCAGCTGGGCGACAGGGGCCGATGGCTACACCTTC

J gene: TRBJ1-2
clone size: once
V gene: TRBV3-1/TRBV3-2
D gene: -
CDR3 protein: CASSRGDYGYTF
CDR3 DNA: TGTGCCAGCAGCCGGGGGGATTATGGCTACACCTTC

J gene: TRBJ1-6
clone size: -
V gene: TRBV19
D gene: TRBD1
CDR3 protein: CASSPDRISPLHF
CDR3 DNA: TGTGCCAGTAGCCCGGACAGGATTTCACCCCTCCACTTT

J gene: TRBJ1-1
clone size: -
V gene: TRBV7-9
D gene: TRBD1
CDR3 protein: CASSLEALQGEGTEAFF
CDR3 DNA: TGTGCCAGCAGCTTAGAGGCCCTACAGGGGGAGGGTACTGAAGCTTTCTTT

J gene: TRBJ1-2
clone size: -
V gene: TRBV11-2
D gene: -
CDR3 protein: CASSLSGGDGYTF
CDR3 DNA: TGTGCCAGCAGCTTATCAGGAGGGGACGGCTACACCTTC

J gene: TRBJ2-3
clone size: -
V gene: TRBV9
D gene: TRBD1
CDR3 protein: CASSVQGATSTDTQYF
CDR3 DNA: TGTGCCAGCAGCGTGCAGGGGGCCACTAGCACAGATACGCAGTATTTT

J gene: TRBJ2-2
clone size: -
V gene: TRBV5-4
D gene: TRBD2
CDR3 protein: CASSPRTSGGAVGFAGELFF
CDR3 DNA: TGTGCCAGCAGCCCGCGGACTAGCGGGGGGGCCGTTGGTTTCGCCGGGGAGCTGTTTTTT

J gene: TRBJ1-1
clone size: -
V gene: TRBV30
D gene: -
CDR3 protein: CAWLRGGNTEAFF
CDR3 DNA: TGTGCCTGGCTTAGGGGCGGTAACACTGAAGCTTTCTTT

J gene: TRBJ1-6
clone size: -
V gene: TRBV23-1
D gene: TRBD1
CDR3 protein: CASSLGQVASSYNSPLHF
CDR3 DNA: TGCGCCAGCAGTCTCGGACAGGTCGCTAGCTCCTATAATTCACCCCTCCACTTT

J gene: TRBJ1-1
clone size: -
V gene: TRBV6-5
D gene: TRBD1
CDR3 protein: CASSYSLEGGYEAFF
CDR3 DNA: TGTGCCAGCAGTTACTCGTTGGAAGGGGGCTACGAAGCTTTCTTT

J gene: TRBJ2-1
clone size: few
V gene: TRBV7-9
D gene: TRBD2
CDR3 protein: CASSLNSGGYNEQFF
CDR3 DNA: TGTGCCAGCAGCTTAAATAGCGGGGGCTACAATGAGCAGTTCTTC